The sequence of this T cell receptor beta chain was determined in a study of cytomegalovirus exposure and HLA in healthy donors. Regarding the study as a whole: Highest at DRB1 and lowest at HLA-C, TCR association rates differed among HLA loci in a later analysis.

A multiplex PCR was run with 60 Vbeta primers and 13 Jbeta primers. The data were produced by immunoSEQ multiplex PCR, yet TCRdb's version contains in-frame clones alone and is incomplete. Among about 68,000 clones listed, roughly four fifths were seen once. About this clone: Its specificity is not known.

The CDR3 is made up of 15 amino acids. The V segment lost 5 bases and the J segment 7 bases; nucleotides outside the gene matches: 7. CDR1 and CDR2 from the germline V gene are SGHVS and FNYEAQ. This TCR derives from a human donor in good health. This chain joins TRBV7-6 and TRBJ2-2; 10 bases line up with TRBD1. Sequencing was carried out using PBMCs. CDR3 coding DNA: TGTGCCAGCAGCCTCGGGACAGGGGATTTCGGGGAGCTGTTTTTT. Its translation is CASSLGTGDFGELFF.